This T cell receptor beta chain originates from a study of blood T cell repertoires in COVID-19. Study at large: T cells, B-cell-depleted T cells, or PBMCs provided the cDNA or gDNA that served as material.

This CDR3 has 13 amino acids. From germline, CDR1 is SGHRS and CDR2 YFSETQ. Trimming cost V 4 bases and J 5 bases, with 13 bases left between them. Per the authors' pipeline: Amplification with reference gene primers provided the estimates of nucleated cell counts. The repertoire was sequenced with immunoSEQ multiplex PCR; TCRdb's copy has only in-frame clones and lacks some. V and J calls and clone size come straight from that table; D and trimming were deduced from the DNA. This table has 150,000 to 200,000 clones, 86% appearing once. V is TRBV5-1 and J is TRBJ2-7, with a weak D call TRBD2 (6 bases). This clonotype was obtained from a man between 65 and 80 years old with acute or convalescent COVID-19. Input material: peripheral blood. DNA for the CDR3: TGCGCCAGCAGCCGCGGGACTCCCGACGAGCAGTACTTC. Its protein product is CASSRGTPDEQYF.